What follows is one T cell receptor beta chain and its context. Antigen specificity is unknown. The CDR3 is 16 amino acids. J gave up 8 bases and V 4 bases, and 9 bases lay outside the gene matches. Germline CDR1 is SGDLS and CDR2 is YYNGEE. Through Arm-PCR of CDR3 regions and iRepertoire HTBI primers, TCR beta libraries were built. A single record per CDR3 protein comes from TCRdb applying MiXCR to the multiplex PCR reads. The table lists approximately 490,000 distinct CDR3 sequences, around 15% of them singletons. This entry comes from a study of regulatory T cells in long-lasting Graves disease. Regarding time point: newly diagnosed GD, antithyroid drugs for less than 3 months. Extracted RNA from PBMCs served as the source of the TCR library. Whole-study findings and limits: Only peripheral blood was studied, not thyroid tissue. Gene preferences differed: TRBV28, TRBJ1-2, TRBJ2-5 in persistent cases.

This same sample was also part of a study on T cells in Graves' hyperthyroidism and ophthalmopathy.

Specimen: peripheral blood mononuclear cells (PBMCs), collected at new diagnosis, from a patient treated with antithyroid drugs. The chain is built from TRBV9 and TRBJ2-1, with 13 positions matching TRBD2. The receptor was derived from a man aged 35-49 years with Graves disease. The chain's CDR3 is CASSSTGTSGTYEQFF. The DNA of the CDR3 is TGTGCCAGCAGCTCAACCGGGACTAGCGGGACCTATGAGCAGTTCTTC.